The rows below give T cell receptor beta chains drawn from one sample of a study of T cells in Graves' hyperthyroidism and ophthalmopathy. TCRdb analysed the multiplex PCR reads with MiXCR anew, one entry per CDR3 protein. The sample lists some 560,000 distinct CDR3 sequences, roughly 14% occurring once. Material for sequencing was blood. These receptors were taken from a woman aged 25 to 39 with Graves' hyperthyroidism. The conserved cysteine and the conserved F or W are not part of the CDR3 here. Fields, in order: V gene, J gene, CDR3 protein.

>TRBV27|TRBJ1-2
ASSQPSGYGYT
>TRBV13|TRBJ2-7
ASSARQKLSYEQY
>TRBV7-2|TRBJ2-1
ASSTGLAHNEQF
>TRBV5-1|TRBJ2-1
ASRRGPGNEQF
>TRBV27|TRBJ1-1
ATKTGMNTEAF
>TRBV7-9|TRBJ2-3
ASSLEAGGSPDTQY
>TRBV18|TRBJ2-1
ASSGTSGANEQF
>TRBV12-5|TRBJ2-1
ASGLALGSFSSYNEQF
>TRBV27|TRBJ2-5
ASRPLSRAVRETQY
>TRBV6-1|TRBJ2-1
ASSHPSVYNEWEQF
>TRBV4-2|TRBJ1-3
ASSTRQGASGNTIY
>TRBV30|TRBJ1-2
AWTVGGASGGYT
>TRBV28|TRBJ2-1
ASAGQGFYNEQF
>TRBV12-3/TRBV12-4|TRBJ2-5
ASSLGTGGTQY